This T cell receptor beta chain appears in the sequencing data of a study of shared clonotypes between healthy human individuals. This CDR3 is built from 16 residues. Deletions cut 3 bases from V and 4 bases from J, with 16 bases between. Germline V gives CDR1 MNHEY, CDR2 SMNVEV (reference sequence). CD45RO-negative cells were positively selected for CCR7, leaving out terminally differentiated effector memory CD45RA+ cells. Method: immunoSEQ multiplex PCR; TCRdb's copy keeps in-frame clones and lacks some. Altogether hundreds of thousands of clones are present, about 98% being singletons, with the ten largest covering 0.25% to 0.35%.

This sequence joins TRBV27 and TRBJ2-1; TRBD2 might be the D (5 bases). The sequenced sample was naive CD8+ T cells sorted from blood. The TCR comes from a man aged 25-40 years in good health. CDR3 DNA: TGTGCCAGCAGTTTGGGGATCTTGGGAGCGTACAATGAGCAGTTCTTC. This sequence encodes CASSLGILGAYNEQFF.